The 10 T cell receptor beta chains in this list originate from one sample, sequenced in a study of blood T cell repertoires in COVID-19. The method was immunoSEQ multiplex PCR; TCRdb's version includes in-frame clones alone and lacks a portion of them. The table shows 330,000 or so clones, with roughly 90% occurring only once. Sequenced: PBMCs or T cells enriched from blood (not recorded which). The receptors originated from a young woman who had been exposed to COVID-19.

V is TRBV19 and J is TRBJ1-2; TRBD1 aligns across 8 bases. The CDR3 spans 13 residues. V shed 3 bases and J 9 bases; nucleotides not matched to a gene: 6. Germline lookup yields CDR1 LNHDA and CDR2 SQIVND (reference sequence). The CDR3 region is CASSIRTGTSYTF. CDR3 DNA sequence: TGTGCCAGTAGTATCCGGACAGGGACAAGCTACACCTTC. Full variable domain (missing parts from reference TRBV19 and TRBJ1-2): DGGITQSPKYLFRKEGQNVTLSCEQNLNHDAMYWYRQDPGQGLRLIYYSQIVNDFQKGDIAEGYSVSREKKESFPLTVTSAQKNPTAFYLCASSIRTGTSYTFGSGTRLTVV.

The CDR3 DNA reads as TGTGCCAGCAGCTTAACCGACAGTTTGAACACTGAAGCTTTCTTT. It translates to CASSLTDSLNTEAFF. This chain joins TRBV7-3 and TRBJ1-1; possible D gene TRBD1, 5 bases. Germline V gene lookup returns CDR1 SGHTA and CDR2 FQGTGA. The ends were cut back, 0 bases at V and 0 bases at J, with 8 bases in the middle. This CDR3 is built from 15 residues.

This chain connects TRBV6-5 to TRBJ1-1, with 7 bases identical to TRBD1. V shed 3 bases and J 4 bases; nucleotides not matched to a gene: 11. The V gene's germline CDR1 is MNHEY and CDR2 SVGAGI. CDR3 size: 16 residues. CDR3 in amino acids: CASSYSTGQYPTEAFF. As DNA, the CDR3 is TGTGCCAGCAGTTATTCGACGGGACAGTATCCCACTGAAGCTTTCTTT.

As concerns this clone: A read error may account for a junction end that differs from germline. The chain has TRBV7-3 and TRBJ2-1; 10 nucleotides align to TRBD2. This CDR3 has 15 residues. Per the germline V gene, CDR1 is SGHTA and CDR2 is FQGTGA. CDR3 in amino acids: CASSPSGSSHNEQFF. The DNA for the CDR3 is TGTGCCAGCAGCCCTAGCGGGAGCTCCCACAATGAGCAGTTCTTC.

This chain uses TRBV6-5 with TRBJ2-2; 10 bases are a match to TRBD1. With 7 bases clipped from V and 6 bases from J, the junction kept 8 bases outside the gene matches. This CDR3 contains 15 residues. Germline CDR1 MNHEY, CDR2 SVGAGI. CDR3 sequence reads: CASTPTGGPSGELFF. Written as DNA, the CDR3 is TGTGCCAGCACCCCGACAGGGGGCCCCTCCGGGGAGCTGTTTTTT.

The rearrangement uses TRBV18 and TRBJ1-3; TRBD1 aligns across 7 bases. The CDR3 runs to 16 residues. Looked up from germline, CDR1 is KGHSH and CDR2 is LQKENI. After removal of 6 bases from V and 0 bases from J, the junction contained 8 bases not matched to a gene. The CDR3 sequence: CASSTGQAGSGNTIYF. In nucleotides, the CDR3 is TGTGCCAGCTCCACCGGACAGGCAGGCTCTGGAAACACCATATATTTT.

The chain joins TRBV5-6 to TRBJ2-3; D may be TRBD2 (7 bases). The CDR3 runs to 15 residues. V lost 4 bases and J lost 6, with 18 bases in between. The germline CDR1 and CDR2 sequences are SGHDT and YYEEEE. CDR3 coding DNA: TGTGCCAGCAGCCGTCTAGCGGACCAGGGGGATACGCAGTATTTT. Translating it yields CASSRLADQGDTQYF.

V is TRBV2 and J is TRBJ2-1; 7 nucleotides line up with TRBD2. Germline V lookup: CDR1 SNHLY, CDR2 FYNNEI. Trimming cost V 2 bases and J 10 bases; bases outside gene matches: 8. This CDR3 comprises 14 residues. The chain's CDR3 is CASSERRLAEEQFF. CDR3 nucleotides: TGTGCCAGCAGTGAAAGGCGGCTAGCGGAGGAGCAGTTCTTC.

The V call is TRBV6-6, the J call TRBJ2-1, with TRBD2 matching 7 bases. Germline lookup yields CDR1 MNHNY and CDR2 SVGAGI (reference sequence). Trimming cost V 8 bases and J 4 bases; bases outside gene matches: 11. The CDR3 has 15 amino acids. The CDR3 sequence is CASYLSSGPYNEQFF. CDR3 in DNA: TGTGCCAGCTATTTGTCTAGCGGCCCTTACAATGAGCAGTTCTTC.

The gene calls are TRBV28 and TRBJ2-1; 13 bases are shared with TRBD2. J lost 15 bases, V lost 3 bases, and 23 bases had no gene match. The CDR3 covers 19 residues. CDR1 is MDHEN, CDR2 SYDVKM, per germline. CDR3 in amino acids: CASSFQLGTSGIGRSDRFF. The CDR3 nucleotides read TGTGCCAGCAGTTTCCAACTAGGGACTAGCGGGATAGGGCGATCTGACCGGTTCTTC.